This T cell receptor (beta chain) is from a study of shared clonotypes between healthy human individuals. As defined, naive CD8 cells were CD45RO-negative and positively selected for CCR7, with terminally differentiated effector memory CD45RA+ cells excluded. Trimming shortened V by 2 bases and J by 6 bases, and 11 bases separated the two germline ends. CDR1 is ENHRY, CDR2 SYGVKD, per germline. This CDR3 is 14 amino acids long. Here immunoSEQ multiplex PCR was the method, and the copy in TCRdb shows in-frame clones only, minus some. This table has some 740,000 clones, 85% to 95% appearing once. The V call is TRBV10-3, the J call TRBJ2-1; D gene ambiguous. The source is a man aged 25-40 years in good health. Source material: naive CD8+ T cells sorted from blood. CDR3 region: CAISESGPANEQFF. The CDR3 bases are TGTGCCATCAGTGAGAGTGGGCCCGCCAATGAGCAGTTCTTC.